Detailed here is one TCR beta chain. The entry originates in a study of beta chain features in type 1 diabetes. The sequenced template was cDNA made from the entire isolated RNA. Roughly 3.5 million reads per sample were averaged for naive, central memory and regulatory samples. The table came from immunoSEQ multiplex PCR; TCRdb's copy has only in-frame clones and leaves some out. Of fewer than 900,000 clones listed, about 17% are singletons. This TCR was sampled from a woman between 18 and 29 years old in good health. Material: naive CD4+ T cells from blood.

CDR3 region: CASSSRQNSQYF. CDR3 nucleotide sequence: TGTGCCAGCAGCTCCAGACAGAATTCGCAGTATTTT. V gene TRBV5-6 combines with J gene TRBJ2-3; possibly TRBD1 for D (5 bases). CDR3 length: 12 residues. V lost 3 bases, J lost 10 bases, and 12 bases lay in between. Germline V gene data show CDR1 as SGHDT and CDR2 as YYEEEE. The full variable domain, its missing parts supplied by reference TRBV5-6 and TRBJ2-3, is DAGVTQSPTHLIKTRGQQVTLRCSPKSGHDTVSWYQQALGQGPQFIFQYYEEEERQRGNFPDRFSGHQFPNYSSELNVNALLLGDSALYLCASSSRQNSQYFGPGTRLTVL.